These T cell receptor beta chains were read from a single sample in a study of T cell changes during pregnancy in multiple sclerosis. Profiled with immunoSEQ multiplex PCR; TCRdb holds only in-frame clones, not every one. The table lists tens of thousands of clones, around 89% of them singletons. This sample comprised CD8+ T cells from peripheral blood mononuclear cells, obtained in the first trimester of pregnancy. All receptors derive from a female donor with multiple sclerosis, enrolled in a pregnancy study. Each CDR3 is given with its conserved first and last residue. The order of the fields is V gene, J gene, D gene, clone size, CDR3 DNA, CDR3 protein. The D gene is left open where the match is weak. For some rows the clone size is stated as once, few or many, or as a class when expanded; others skip it.

v_gene: TRBV6-4; j_gene: TRBJ2-3; d_gene: TRBD2; abundance: medium-sized; CDR3nt: TGTGCCAGCAGTGCCGGGACTAGCGACACAGATACGCAGTATTTT; CDR3aa: CASSAGTSDTDTQYF
v_gene: TRBV4-3; j_gene: TRBJ1-4; d_gene: TRBD1; abundance: few; CDR3nt: TGCGCCAGCAGCACCCAAACGGGACAGGGATTTGAAAAACTGTTTTTT; CDR3aa: CASSTQTGQGFEKLFF
v_gene: TRBV5-6; j_gene: TRBJ2-2; d_gene: NA; abundance: NA; CDR3nt: TGTGCCAGCTCACCTTCTCGGGGTCTCGGGGAGCTGTTTTTT; CDR3aa: CASSPSRGLGELFF
v_gene: TRBV28; j_gene: TRBJ2-3; d_gene: NA; abundance: NA; CDR3nt: TGTGCCAGCAGTTTTTTGGCGGCGGTCGGGTCAGATACGCAGTATTTT; CDR3aa: CASSFLAAVGSDTQYF
v_gene: TRBV9; j_gene: TRBJ2-7; d_gene: NA; abundance: NA; CDR3nt: TGTGCCAGCAGCGTAGATGGGACACCATCCTACGAGCAGTACTTC; CDR3aa: CASSVDGTPSYEQYF
v_gene: TRBV7-2; j_gene: TRBJ2-7; d_gene: NA; abundance: once; CDR3nt: TGTGCCAGCAGCTTAGTCGGGTCCTCCTACGAGCAGTACTTC; CDR3aa: CASSLVGSSYEQYF
v_gene: TRBV27; j_gene: TRBJ2-7; d_gene: TRBD2; abundance: NA; CDR3nt: TGTGCCAGCAGAGATATAGCGGGTACCGCCTACGAGCAGTACTTC; CDR3aa: CASRDIAGTAYEQYF
v_gene: TRBV5-1; j_gene: TRBJ2-3; d_gene: TRBD2; abundance: NA; CDR3nt: TGCGCCAGCAGCCGATTAGCGGGAGAGATCACAGATACGCAGTATTTT; CDR3aa: CASSRLAGEITDTQYF
v_gene: TRBV19; j_gene: TRBJ1-1; d_gene: TRBD1; abundance: NA; CDR3nt: TGTGCCTCAGGGGGCTTTTTGACTGAAGCTTTCTTT; CDR3aa: CASGGFLTEAFF
v_gene: TRBV7-8; j_gene: TRBJ1-1; d_gene: NA; abundance: NA; CDR3nt: TGTGCCAGCAGTCGAGAAGAACCCGAAGCTTTCTTT; CDR3aa: CASSREEPEAFF
v_gene: TRBV5-4; j_gene: TRBJ2-3; d_gene: NA; abundance: NA; CDR3nt: TGTGCCAGCAGCGGGAACCCAGGGATCAGGGATACGCAGTATTTT; CDR3aa: CASSGNPGIRDTQYF